The rows below give T cell receptor beta chains drawn from one sample of a study of blood T cells in healthy people across ages. MiXCR was run by TCRdb on the 5' RACE reads, yielding one entry per CDR3 protein. The sample consists of roughly 1,500,000 distinct CDR3 sequences, about 35% of them appearing once. The sequencing sample was made of blood. All receptors come from a woman in her thirties in good health. Each CDR3 is given with its conserved first and last residue. Fields, in order: clone size, J gene, V gene, D gene, CDR3 protein. The D gene is left open where the match is weak. The listing skips clone size in some rows; elsewhere it reads once, few, many or a size class.

- TRBJ2-4 TRBV10-1 - CACERVIQYF
- TRBJ2-3 TRBV9 - CASSVGLVRGWDTQYF
- TRBJ2-7 TRBV7-9 - CASSLGATGYEQYF
- TRBJ1-1 TRBV5-5 - CASLTYLRGTEAFF
- TRBJ2-3 TRBV10-3 - CATSVSGGDTQYF
- TRBJ1-1 TRBV12-3/TRBV12-4 - CASSMDGMNTEAFF
- TRBJ1-2 TRBV11-2 TRBD1 CASSPSGTGGSNYGYTF
few TRBJ2-5 TRBV18 - CASSPLQGETQYF
many TRBJ2-7 TRBV4-1 - CASSHGREQGRYEQYF
few TRBJ1-6 TRBV9 - CASSVNGQSYNSPLHF
few TRBJ2-7 TRBV6-6 - CATGTLLSGEQYF
- TRBJ1-4 TRBV2 TRBD1 CASSDPVSGRGGEKLFF
- TRBJ2-7 TRBV7-9 - CASSRRTLEQYF
few TRBJ1-1 TRBV4-1 - CASSQVGRQNTEAFF
- TRBJ2-6 TRBV4-2 TRBD1 CASSRIGDSGKNVLTF
once TRBJ2-1 TRBV6-4 - CVSSEIGESYNEQFF
- TRBJ2-1 TRBV2 - CASSGTIANEQFF
- TRBJ1-2 TRBV5-1 - CASSSGQRVGYGYTF
- TRBJ2-5 TRBV7-9 - CASSPGVDGQETQYF
few TRBJ2-1 TRBV30 TRBD2 CAWSMGLAGSNEQFF
few TRBJ1-2 TRBV20-1 - CSARAGASYGYTF
few TRBJ2-2 TRBV29-1 - CSVEDLVGELFF
- TRBJ2-5 TRBV6-4 TRBD2 CASSDGLAGEAETQYF
- TRBJ1-2 TRBV10-3 - CAISEGGEGGYTF
- - TRBV10-1 - CASSSRTINSEQYF
many TRBJ2-1 TRBV6-4 TRBD2 CASSELAGASYNEQFF
- TRBJ1-5 TRBV27 TRBD1 CASSQIGQGAISNQPQHF
- TRBJ1-1 TRBV20-1 - CSARDKREAFF
- TRBJ2-5 TRBV10-2 TRBD2 CASRGLAGLDRYGQYF
- TRBJ2-1 TRBV27 TRBD2 CASSLSQLAGGTYDEQFF
few TRBJ2-7 TRBV3-1 - CASSPDPSYYEQYF
few TRBJ2-1 TRBV11-2 TRBD2 CASSPQGTSGPHNEQFF
- TRBJ2-5 TRBV6-5 - CASSYSSEPRETQYF
- TRBJ2-1 TRBV5-1 - CASRRTGDYNEQFF
- TRBJ2-5 TRBV5-4 TRBD2 CASSLDLGTSGPETQYF
- TRBJ2-7 TRBV12-3/TRBV12-4 - CASSSQEAYEQYF
few TRBJ1-2 TRBV28 - CASSPGSSDGYTF
few TRBJ2-1 TRBV5-1 - CASSLDRAAYNEQFF
- TRBJ1-6 TRBV5-6 - CASSVGVGNSPRHF
- TRBJ1-2 TRBV12-3/TRBV12-4 - CASSPTRTNYGCTF
- TRBJ2-1 TRBV5-1 - CASSCSNSYNEQFF
- TRBJ2-3 TRBV15 TRBD2 CATSRDLAGGQDTQYF
few TRBJ1-1 TRBV3-1 TRBD1 CASSQAAGGNTEAFF
once TRBJ2-2 TRBV12-3/TRBV12-4 - CASSLRGGMWTGELFF
- TRBJ1-5 TRBV7-2 - CTSSFADGADQPQHF
few TRBJ1-1 TRBV5-1 - CASSLVHLGAEAFF
- TRBJ2-7 TRBV20-1 - CSANQLQDPYEQYF
- TRBJ1-2 TRBV6-1 - CASRAGPEAYTF
few TRBJ2-7 TRBV28 - CASRRAVTYEQYF
few TRBJ2-5 TRBV27 TRBD1 CASSSVMDRGLETQYF